The source of this T cell receptor (beta chain) is a study of blood T cells in healthy people across ages. Study conclusions and caveats: Naive and antigen-experienced cells could not be conclusively compared, given unsorted PBMCs.

The ends were cut back, 5 bases at V and 9 bases at J, with 14 bases in the middle. The V gene's germline CDR1 is DFQATT and CDR2 SNEGSKA (reference sequence). The CDR3 runs to 12 residues. This clonotype has a count of ten or more. What it binds is unknown. A second PCR of about 7 to 12 cycles used a sample-barcoded 5' primer and a J-beta primer mix. TCRdb reanalysed the 5' RACE reads using MiXCR and keeps one entry per CDR3 protein. The profile shows around 900,000 distinct CDR3 sequences, 29% of them singletons. This rearrangement joins TRBV20-1 to TRBJ2-1; D tentatively reads TRBD1 or TRBD2 (6 bases each). The sequence derives from a woman over 75 in good health. Specimen: blood. The CDR3, as DNA: TGCAGTGCTCGCGCGGGGACACCTGAGCAGTTCTTC. Its protein is CSARAGTPEQFF.